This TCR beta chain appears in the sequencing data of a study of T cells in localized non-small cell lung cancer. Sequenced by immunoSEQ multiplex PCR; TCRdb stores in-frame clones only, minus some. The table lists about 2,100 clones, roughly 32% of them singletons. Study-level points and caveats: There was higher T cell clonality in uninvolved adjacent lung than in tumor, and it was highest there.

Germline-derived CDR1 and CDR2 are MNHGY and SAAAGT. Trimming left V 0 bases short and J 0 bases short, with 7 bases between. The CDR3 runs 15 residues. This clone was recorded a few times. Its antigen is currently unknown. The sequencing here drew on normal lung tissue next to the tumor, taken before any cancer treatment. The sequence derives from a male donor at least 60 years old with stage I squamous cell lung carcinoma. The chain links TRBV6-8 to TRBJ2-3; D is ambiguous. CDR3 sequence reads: CASSYSRISTDTQYF. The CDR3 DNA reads TGTGCCAGCAGTTACTCGAGGATTAGCACAGATACGCAGTATTTT.